Following are 20 T cell receptor beta chains from one sample sequenced in a study of lymphopenia after photon versus proton radiotherapy. Sequencing used immunoSEQ multiplex PCR; TCRdb keeps in-frame clones, though not all of them. The top ten clones hold 2.5% to 3.5% of a sample with around 20,000 clones, approximately 84% of them seen once. The sequenced sample was peripheral blood, obtained from a patient treated with photon-based radiotherapy. The receptors were gathered from a woman between 45 and 60 years old with pancreatic cancer.

The rearrangement uses TRBV9 and TRBJ2-6; 12 bases are a match to TRBD1. Germline CDR1 is SGDLS and CDR2 is YYNGEE. This CDR3 is 19 amino acids long. V shed 0 bases, J shed 4 bases, and the junction held 8 bases outside the gene matches. The CDR3 bases are TGTGCCAGCAGCGTAGACCCGGGACAGGGGGCGGGAGGGGCCAACGTCCTGACTTTC. Encoded protein: CASSVDPGQGAGGANVLTF.

About this clone: The same CDR3 can be traced to other DNA sequences in this sample. The chain joins TRBV27 to TRBJ1-2; D remains ambiguous. This CDR3 is built from 15 residues. CDR1 is MNHEY and CDR2 is SMNVEV in the germline V gene (reference sequence). Trimming removed 5 bases from V and 6 bases from J, with 19 bases in between. CDR3 sequence reads: CASSPPGLRGDGYTF. Here the CDR3 DNA reads TGTGCCAGCAGTCCCCCCGGACTTCGAGGAGATGGCTACACCTTC.

This clone appeared a few times. This rearrangement joins TRBV6-5 to TRBJ2-1; unclear D gene. V shed 0 bases and J shed 8 bases, with 11 bases lying between them. Germline CDR1 and CDR2: MNHEY and SVGAGI. This CDR3 is built from 14 residues. The CDR3, as DNA: TGTGCCAGCAGTTACTCGGCCGCTGGCGATGAGCAGTTCTTC. It translates to CASSYSAAGDEQFF.

This rearrangement joins TRBV19 to TRBJ2-1; 9 bases match TRBD1. There are 13 residues in the CDR3. Germline CDR1 reads LNHDA; CDR2 reads SQIVND (reference sequence). The V and J ends lost 3 bases and 8 bases, in that order; junction bases with no gene match: 2. CDR3 protein: CASSIWTGDEQFF. The CDR3 bases are TGTGCCAGTAGTATCTGGACAGGGGATGAGCAGTTCTTC.

This clone was observed a handful of times. The chain has TRBV7-2 and TRBJ1-2, with 9 bases that match TRBD1. This CDR3 spans 14 amino acids. CDR1 is SGHTA and CDR2 is FQGNSA in the germline V gene. V shed 4 bases, J shed 7 bases, and the junction held 7 bases outside the gene matches. CDR3 sequence: CASSYGQGLSGYTF. Written as DNA, the CDR3 is TGTGCCAGCAGCTATGGACAGGGGTTGTCTGGCTACACCTTC.

J is TRBJ2-1 and V is TRBV5-6, with D possibly TRBD2 on 5 matching bases. The ends were cut back, 1 base at V and 8 bases at J, with 13 bases in the middle. Germline V CDR1 and CDR2: SGHDT, YYEEEE. The CDR3 is made up of 14 amino acids. The CDR3 reads CASSLIGDRDEQFF. The CDR3, as DNA: TGTGCCAGCAGCTTGATCGGGGATCGCGATGAGCAGTTCTTC.

The chain is built from TRBV5-6 and TRBJ1-1, with TRBD1 identical over 7 bases. The CDR3 runs 13 residues. Per germline, CDR1 SGHDT and CDR2 YYEEEE. Trimming cost V 4 bases and J 5 bases; bases outside gene matches: 5. CDR3 in DNA: TGTGCCAGCAGCCCGACAGGGAGGACTGAAGCTTTCTTT. It encodes CASSPTGRTEAFF.

The chain combines TRBV5-1 with TRBJ2-1; perhaps TRBD1 as D (5 bases). This CDR3 spans 15 amino acids. V was cut by 4 bases and J by 4 bases, with 15 bases left in between. Germline V gene sequence: CDR1 SGHRS, CDR2 YFSETQ. The CDR3 sequence is CASSQDITSYNEQFF. Here the CDR3 DNA reads TGCGCCAGCAGCCAGGACATCACATCTTACAATGAGCAGTTCTTC. Looking up the rest from reference TRBV5-1 and TRBJ2-1 gives the full variable domain: KAGVTQTPRYLIKTRGQQVTLSCSPISGHRSVSWYQQTPGQGLQFLFEYFSETQRNKGNFPGRFSGRQFSNSRSEMNVSTLELGDSALYLCASSQDITSYNEQFFGPGTRLTVL.

The J gene is TRBJ1-1, the V gene TRBV9; D gene uncertain. CDR1 and CDR2 (germline): SGDLS, YYNGEE. The CDR3 is 14 residues long. Trimming cost V 0 bases and J 1 base, with 7 bases left between them. The CDR3 bases are TGTGCCAGCAGCGTAGAGGCGGCGAACACTGAAGCTTTCTTT. Protein product: CASSVEAANTEAFF. The whole variable domain, filled in from reference TRBV9 and TRBJ1-1, reads DSGVTQTPKHLITATGQRVTLRCSPRSGDLSVYWYQQSLDQGLQFLIQYYNGEERAKGNILERFSAQQFPDLHSELNLSSLELGDSALYFCASSVEAANTEAFFGQGTRLTVV.

This sequence joins TRBV7-6 and TRBJ2-3; D is unclear. The CDR3 length is 15 residues. Trimming removed 1 base from V and 0 bases from J, with 8 bases in between. Germline CDR1 reads SGHVS; CDR2 reads FNYEAQ. CDR3 sequence (DNA): TGTGCCAGCAGCTTAGGGCAAGGTAGCACAGATACGCAGTATTTT. Its protein is CASSLGQGSTDTQYF.

In DNA form, the CDR3 reads TGCAGCGTTGCGGGCAGGGGCGGCACTGAAGCTTTCTTT. Its translation: CSVAGRGGTEAFF. The chain has TRBV29-1 and TRBJ1-1; TRBD1 is a possible D gene (6 bases). V was trimmed by 4 bases and J by 4 bases, leaving 13 bases between them. This CDR3 spans 13 amino acids. The germline gives CDR1 SQVTM, CDR2 ANQGSEA.

This chain uses TRBV5-1 with TRBJ2-1; TRBD2 might be the D (6 bases). Looked up from germline, CDR1 is SGHRS and CDR2 is YFSETQ. Deletions cut 0 bases from V and 0 bases from J, with 10 bases between. The CDR3 spans 16 residues. The CDR3 protein is CASSLVFGSSYNEQFF. The CDR3 bases are TGCGCCAGCAGCTTGGTTTTCGGGAGCTCCTACAATGAGCAGTTCTTC. Full variable domain (remainder filled in from reference TRBV5-1 and TRBJ2-1): KAGVTQTPRYLIKTRGQQVTLSCSPISGHRSVSWYQQTPGQGLQFLFEYFSETQRNKGNFPGRFSGRQFSNSRSEMNVSTLELGDSALYLCASSLVFGSSYNEQFFGPGTRLTVL.

Points on this clone: This sample also contains other DNA sequences that code for the same CDR3. The rearrangement uses TRBV27 and TRBJ1-6; unclear D gene. V was cut by 6 bases and J by 0 bases, with 12 bases left in between. The CDR3 loop spans 16 amino acids. Germline CDR1 MNHEY, CDR2 SMNVEV (reference sequence). CDR3 sequence: CASSLGRSSYNSPLHF. CDR3 sequence (DNA): TGTGCCAGCAGCCTCGGACGGAGCTCCTATAATTCACCCCTCCACTTT.

This clone was detected once. The V gene is TRBV5-1, the J gene TRBJ2-2; D is possibly TRBD1 or TRBD2 (5 bases each). Trimming left V 3 bases short and J 1 base short, with 10 bases between. CDR1 and CDR2 (germline): SGHRS, YFSETQ. The CDR3 runs to 15 residues. The CDR3 DNA is TGCGCCAGCAGCTCGGGACCGATGAACACCGGGGAGCTGTTTTTT. This translates into CASSSGPMNTGELFF.

The chain links TRBV27 to TRBJ1-3; the D is unclear. The CDR3 is 15 residues long. CDR1 is MNHEY and CDR2 is SMNVEV in the germline V gene (reference sequence). The V end lost 3 bases, the J end lost 4 bases, and 13 bases lay between the germline ends. The DNA of the CDR3 is TGTGCCAGCAGTTTCAACGGACTGAGGGGAAACACCATATATTTT. This translates into CASSFNGLRGNTIYF.

The chain is built from TRBV27 and TRBJ2-1; D remains unclear. There are 15 residues in the CDR3. V was trimmed by 2 bases and J by 7 bases, leaving 15 bases between them. Germline V lookup: CDR1 MNHEY, CDR2 SMNVEV (reference sequence). The CDR3 here is CASSLEGREWNEQFF. In nucleotides, the CDR3 is TGTGCCAGCAGTTTAGAAGGGCGTGAGTGGAATGAGCAGTTCTTC.

This chain connects TRBV12-1 to TRBJ2-1; TRBD2, the table's D call, lacks a check against the DNA. TRBV12-1 is given as a pseudogene. The CDR3 consists of 16 residues. The CDR3 DNA is TGTGCCAGCAGCTCAACGACTAGCGGAGACTACAATGAGCAGTTCTTC. This translates into CASSSTTSGDYNEQFF.

This chain uses TRBV29-1 with TRBJ2-7; D unclear. Germline CDR1 reads SQVTM; CDR2 reads ANQGSEA. This CDR3 comprises 14 residues. V was pared by 0 bases and J by 0 bases, with 9 bases between. CDR3 DNA: TGCAGCGTTGAAGAGGAATCTTCCTCCTACGAGCAGTACTTC. It is translated as CSVEEESSSYEQYF.

The rearrangement joins TRBV30 to TRBJ2-7; the match to TRBD2 covers 8 bases. This CDR3 spans 18 amino acids. J gave up 0 bases and V 3 bases, and 16 bases lay outside the gene matches. Germline V gene data show CDR1 as GTSNPN and CDR2 as SVGIG (reference sequence). The DNA of the CDR3 is TGTGCCTGGAGACCCAGCAGGTTTGCGGGAGGAACCTCCTACGAGCAGTACTTC. Residues: CAWRPSRFAGGTSYEQYF.

The chain has TRBV5-1 and TRBJ2-1; D may be TRBD2 (6 bases). Trimming stripped 4 bases from V and 0 bases from J, with 14 bases between. Germline V gene data show CDR1 as SGHRS and CDR2 as YFSETQ. There are 16 residues in the CDR3. In DNA, the CDR3 is TGCGCCAGCAGCGCGGGGACCACGCCCTCCTACAATGAGCAGTTCTTC. This gives the protein CASSAGTTPSYNEQFF.